This T cell receptor (beta chain) comes out of a study of PD-L1 blockade in urothelial cancer. Per germline, CDR1 SGHNT and CDR2 YENEEA. Trimming took 2 bases from V and 4 from J; bases not matched to a gene: 10. The CDR3 extends over 16 amino acids. Here immunoSEQ multiplex PCR was the method, and the copy in TCRdb shows in-frame clones only, minus some. Counted here are about 86,000 clones, 70% to 90% occurring once; the ten biggest clones make up around 14%. Time point meaning: pretreatment peripheral blood. The starting material was PBMCs, obtained around atezolizumab (anti-PD-L1) treatment. This chain uses TRBV11-3 with TRBJ2-5; 7 nucleotides align to TRBD2. The clonotype originates from a man between 60 and 75 years old with urothelial cancer. The CDR3 is CASSLSPAGSVETQYF. DNA of the CDR3: TGTGCCAGCAGCTTAAGTCCAGCGGGGAGTGTAGAGACCCAGTACTTC.